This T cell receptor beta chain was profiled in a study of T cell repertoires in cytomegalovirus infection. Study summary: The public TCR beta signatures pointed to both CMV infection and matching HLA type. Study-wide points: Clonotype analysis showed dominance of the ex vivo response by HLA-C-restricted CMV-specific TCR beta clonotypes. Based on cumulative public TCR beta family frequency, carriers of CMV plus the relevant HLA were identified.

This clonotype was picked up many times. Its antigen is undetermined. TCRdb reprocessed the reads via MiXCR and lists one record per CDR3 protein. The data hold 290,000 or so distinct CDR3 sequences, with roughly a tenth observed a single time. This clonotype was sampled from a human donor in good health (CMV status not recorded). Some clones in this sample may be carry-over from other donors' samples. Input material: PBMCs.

The CDR3 protein is CASSLAGGNGYTF. CDR3 DNA sequence: TGTGCCAGCAGTTTAGCAGGGGGGAATGGCTACACCTTC. V and J are TRBV28 and TRBJ1-2; 7 bases align to TRBD1. CDR3 length: 13 residues. Germline CDR1 reads MDHEN; CDR2 reads SYDVKM. The junction had 3 bases not matched to a gene; V was cut back by 2 bases and J by 6 bases.